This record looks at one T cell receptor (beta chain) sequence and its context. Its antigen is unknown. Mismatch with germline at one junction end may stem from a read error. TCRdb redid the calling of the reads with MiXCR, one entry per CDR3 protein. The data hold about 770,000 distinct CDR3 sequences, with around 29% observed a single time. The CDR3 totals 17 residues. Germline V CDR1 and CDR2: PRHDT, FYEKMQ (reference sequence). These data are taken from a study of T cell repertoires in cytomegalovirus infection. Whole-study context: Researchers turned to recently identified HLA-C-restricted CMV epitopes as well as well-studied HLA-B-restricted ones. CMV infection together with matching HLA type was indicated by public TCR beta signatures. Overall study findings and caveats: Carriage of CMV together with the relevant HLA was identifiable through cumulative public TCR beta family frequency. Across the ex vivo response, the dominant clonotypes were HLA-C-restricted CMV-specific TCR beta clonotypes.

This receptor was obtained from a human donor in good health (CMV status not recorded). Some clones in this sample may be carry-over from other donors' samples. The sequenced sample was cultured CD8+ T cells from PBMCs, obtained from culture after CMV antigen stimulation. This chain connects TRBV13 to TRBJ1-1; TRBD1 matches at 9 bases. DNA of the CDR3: TGTGCCAGCACCTTAGGTACAGGGGGCATCCCAGGTACTGAAGCTTTCTTT. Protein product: CASTLGTGGIPGTEAFF.